Listed below are T cell receptor beta chains from one sample, sequenced in a study of T cell responses to AZD1222 COVID-19 vaccine. Using immunoSEQ multiplex PCR, the repertoire was profiled, and TCRdb retains in-frame clones only, with some absent. Of around 180,000 clones in the sample, roughly 92% were seen once. The material sequenced was peripheral blood, taken 28 days after the second AZD1222 dose. Every receptor here comes from an adult who received the AZD1222 COVID-19 vaccine. CDR3s include the opening cysteine and the closing phenylalanine or tryptophan. The order of the fields is clone size, J gene, D gene, V gene, CDR3 protein, CDR3 DNA. The D gene is left open where the match is weak. The size field is filled for only some rows; it gives once, few, many or a size class.

clone size: -; J gene: TRBJ1-4; D gene: TRBD1; V gene: TRBV19; CDR3 protein: CASSALRDRLNEKLFF; CDR3 DNA: TGTGCCAGTAGTGCACTCCGGGACAGGCTTAATGAAAAACTGTTTTTT
clone size: -; J gene: TRBJ2-5; D gene: -; V gene: TRBV11-3; CDR3 protein: CASSSPYLRGRQETQYF; CDR3 DNA: TGTGCCAGCAGCTCCCCATATTTGAGGGGACGCCAAGAGACCCAGTACTTC
clone size: -; J gene: TRBJ2-1; D gene: -; V gene: TRBV9; CDR3 protein: CASTPTWGESSYNEQFF; CDR3 DNA: TGTGCCAGCACCCCGACCTGGGGGGAGAGCTCCTACAATGAGCAGTTCTTC
clone size: -; J gene: TRBJ1-2; D gene: -; V gene: TRBV4-1; CDR3 protein: CASSQQAGPAYGYTF; CDR3 DNA: TGCGCCAGCAGCCAACAGGCAGGGCCCGCCTATGGCTACACCTTC
clone size: -; J gene: TRBJ1-4; D gene: -; V gene: TRBV21-1; CDR3 protein: CASSKGGRISKEKLFF; CDR3 DNA: TGTGCCAGCAGCAAAGGGGGGAGGATCTCGAAGGAAAAACTGTTTTTT
clone size: -; J gene: TRBJ2-7; D gene: TRBD1; V gene: TRBV6-6; CDR3 protein: CASSYSDRVGEQYF; CDR3 DNA: TGTGCCAGCAGTTACTCCGACAGGGTGGGAGAGCAGTACTTC
clone size: -; J gene: TRBJ1-5; D gene: -; V gene: TRBV6-2/TRBV6-3; CDR3 protein: CASSFTWRRTINQPQHF; CDR3 DNA: TGTGCCAGCAGTTTCACCTGGCGCAGAACTATCAATCAGCCCCAGCATTTT
clone size: -; J gene: TRBJ1-1; D gene: TRBD1; V gene: TRBV28; CDR3 protein: CASSLPSAGGAEAFF; CDR3 DNA: TGTGCCAGCAGTTTACCGTCCGCAGGGGGGGCTGAAGCTTTCTTT
clone size: -; J gene: TRBJ1-2; D gene: -; V gene: TRBV5-1; CDR3 protein: CASSLESSHYGYTF; CDR3 DNA: TGCGCCAGCAGCTTGGAGTCAAGTCACTATGGCTACACCTTC
clone size: -; J gene: TRBJ2-1; D gene: -; V gene: TRBV9; CDR3 protein: CASSVEGGFNEQFF; CDR3 DNA: TGTGCCAGCAGCGTAGAGGGCGGGTTCAATGAGCAGTTCTTC
clone size: -; J gene: TRBJ2-7; D gene: TRBD2; V gene: TRBV7-8; CDR3 protein: CASSSLAGSTYEQYF; CDR3 DNA: TGTGCCAGCAGCTCGCTAGCGGGCTCCACCTACGAGCAGTACTTC
clone size: -; J gene: TRBJ2-7; D gene: TRBD1; V gene: TRBV15; CDR3 protein: CATSGDRGHEQYF; CDR3 DNA: TGTGCCACCAGCGGCGACAGGGGCCACGAGCAGTACTTC
clone size: once; J gene: TRBJ1-2; D gene: -; V gene: TRBV27; CDR3 protein: CASSLSSAGHGYTF; CDR3 DNA: TGTGCCAGCAGTTTATCGTCGGCAGGGCATGGCTACACCTTC
clone size: -; J gene: TRBJ1-1; D gene: -; V gene: TRBV6-1; CDR3 protein: CASSESRGGPGNTEAFF; CDR3 DNA: TGTGCCAGCAGTGAATCCCGAGGCGGCCCGGGGAACACTGAAGCTTTCTTT
clone size: -; J gene: TRBJ2-3; D gene: TRBD2; V gene: TRBV2; CDR3 protein: CASNSERGAGTQYF; CDR3 DNA: TGTGCCAGCAATAGCGAGCGGGGGGCCGGGACGCAGTATTTT
clone size: -; J gene: TRBJ2-1; D gene: -; V gene: TRBV2; CDR3 protein: CASRKYGTVSYNEQFF; CDR3 DNA: TGTGCCAGCAGAAAATACGGGACGGTCTCCTACAATGAGCAGTTCTTC
clone size: -; J gene: TRBJ1-5; D gene: -; V gene: TRBV5-8; CDR3 protein: CASSSNGAGHQPQHF; CDR3 DNA: TGTGCCAGCAGTTCAAATGGGGCAGGCCATCAGCCCCAGCATTTT
clone size: -; J gene: TRBJ1-5; D gene: -; V gene: TRBV7-3; CDR3 protein: CASSGGQIIDSNQPQHF; CDR3 DNA: TGTGCCAGCAGCGGAGGACAGATTATTGATAGCAATCAGCCCCAGCATTTT
clone size: -; J gene: TRBJ2-7; D gene: -; V gene: TRBV2; CDR3 protein: CASSAMDEQYF; CDR3 DNA: TGTGCCAGCAGTGCAATGGACGAGCAGTACTTC
clone size: -; J gene: TRBJ2-5; D gene: TRBD2; V gene: TRBV7-8; CDR3 protein: CASSLDRTSSETQYF; CDR3 DNA: TGTGCCAGCAGCTTAGATAGGACTAGCTCAGAGACCCAGTACTTC
clone size: once; J gene: TRBJ2-7; D gene: TRBD2; V gene: TRBV4-2; CDR3 protein: CASSQDLASGRYEQYF; CDR3 DNA: TGTGCCAGCAGCCAAGATCTTGCTAGCGGGCGCTACGAGCAGTACTTC
clone size: -; J gene: TRBJ1-5; D gene: -; V gene: TRBV4-3; CDR3 protein: CASSQAGNQPQHF; CDR3 DNA: TGCGCCAGCAGCCAAGCCGGCAATCAGCCCCAGCATTTT
clone size: -; J gene: TRBJ1-2; D gene: -; V gene: TRBV6-1; CDR3 protein: CASSRGGIYGYTF; CDR3 DNA: TGTGCCAGCAGCCGGGGAGGCATCTATGGCTACACCTTC
clone size: -; J gene: TRBJ2-1; D gene: -; V gene: TRBV5-8; CDR3 protein: CASSSRVNLEQFF; CDR3 DNA: TGTGCCAGCAGCTCCCGAGTTAATCTTGAGCAGTTCTTC
clone size: once; J gene: TRBJ2-7; D gene: TRBD1; V gene: TRBV28; CDR3 protein: CAATGQPRNEQYF; CDR3 DNA: TGTGCCGCTACGGGACAGCCAAGGAACGAGCAGTACTTC
clone size: -; J gene: TRBJ1-2; D gene: -; V gene: TRBV19; CDR3 protein: CASSSRPGHYGYTF; CDR3 DNA: TGTGCCAGTAGTTCGAGACCGGGCCACTATGGCTACACCTTC
clone size: -; J gene: TRBJ2-5; D gene: -; V gene: TRBV11-2; CDR3 protein: CASSLTGVKETQYF; CDR3 DNA: TGTGCCAGCAGCTTAACGGGAGTAAAAGAGACCCAGTACTTC
clone size: -; J gene: TRBJ2-3; D gene: TRBD2; V gene: TRBV7-9; CDR3 protein: CASSSTLAEPDTDTQYF; CDR3 DNA: TGTGCCAGCAGCTCCACACTAGCGGAGCCCGACACAGATACGCAGTATTTT
clone size: once; J gene: TRBJ1-2; D gene: -; V gene: TRBV28; CDR3 protein: CASRRRAGTNYGYTF; CDR3 DNA: TGTGCCAGCAGAAGGAGGGCAGGAACCAACTATGGCTACACCTTC
clone size: once; J gene: TRBJ2-3; D gene: -; V gene: TRBV21-1; CDR3 protein: CASSKGAGERTDTQYF; CDR3 DNA: TGTGCCAGCAGCAAAGGAGCGGGAGAGAGGACAGATACGCAGTATTTT
clone size: -; J gene: TRBJ1-1; D gene: -; V gene: TRBV18; CDR3 protein: CASSPWGINTEAFF; CDR3 DNA: TGTGCCAGCTCACCGTGGGGAATTAACACTGAAGCTTTCTTT
clone size: -; J gene: TRBJ2-5; D gene: TRBD2; V gene: TRBV7-9; CDR3 protein: CASSPGTNQETQYF; CDR3 DNA: TGTGCCAGCAGCCCCGGGACTAACCAAGAGACCCAGTACTTC
clone size: -; J gene: TRBJ2-3; D gene: -; V gene: TRBV29-1; CDR3 protein: CTIRVGGTDTQYF; CDR3 DNA: TGCACCATCAGGGTCGGGGGCACAGATACGCAGTATTTT
clone size: -; J gene: TRBJ1-2; D gene: TRBD1; V gene: TRBV5-1; CDR3 protein: CASSPDPGTGGGYTF; CDR3 DNA: TGCGCCAGCAGCCCGGATCCCGGGACAGGGGGCGGCTACACCTTC
clone size: -; J gene: TRBJ1-2; D gene: -; V gene: TRBV6-5; CDR3 protein: CASRHSGQGEYGYTF; CDR3 DNA: TGTGCCAGCAGACACTCTGGGCAGGGAGAATATGGCTACACCTTC
clone size: -; J gene: TRBJ1-2; D gene: -; V gene: TRBV28; CDR3 protein: CASSPGSRGAYGYTF; CDR3 DNA: TGTGCCAGCAGTCCAGGGAGCAGGGGTGCCTATGGCTACACCTTC
clone size: -; J gene: TRBJ1-3; D gene: -; V gene: TRBV24-1; CDR3 protein: CATSDFRSTIYF; CDR3 DNA: TGTGCCACCAGTGATTTCAGGAGCACCATATATTTT
clone size: -; J gene: TRBJ2-5; D gene: TRBD2; V gene: TRBV7-7; CDR3 protein: CAGGEAGTSGEETQYF; CDR3 DNA: TGTGCCGGGGGGGAAGCCGGGACTAGCGGGGAAGAGACCCAGTACTTC
clone size: -; J gene: TRBJ2-2; D gene: TRBD2; V gene: TRBV11-3; CDR3 protein: CASSLGLAVGGELFF; CDR3 DNA: TGTGCCAGCAGCTTGGGACTAGCGGTGGGCGGGGAGCTGTTTTTT
clone size: -; J gene: TRBJ2-7; D gene: -; V gene: TRBV9; CDR3 protein: CASSEGGAVTYEQYF; CDR3 DNA: TGTGCCAGCAGCGAGGGAGGAGCAGTCACCTACGAGCAGTACTTC
clone size: -; J gene: TRBJ2-7; D gene: TRBD1; V gene: TRBV7-9; CDR3 protein: CASSLAEQGAYEQYF; CDR3 DNA: TGTGCCAGCAGCTTAGCTGAGCAGGGGGCCTACGAGCAGTACTTC
clone size: -; J gene: TRBJ1-5; D gene: -; V gene: TRBV12-1; CDR3 protein: CASSSRATKIVPHNQPQHF; CDR3 DNA: TGTGCCAGCAGCTCACGGGCCACAAAAATCGTGCCCCACAATCAGCCCCAGCATTTT
clone size: -; J gene: TRBJ1-1; D gene: TRBD1; V gene: TRBV19; CDR3 protein: CASSSRQGRNTEAFF; CDR3 DNA: TGTGCCAGTAGTTCCAGACAGGGTAGAAACACTGAAGCTTTCTTT
clone size: -; J gene: TRBJ2-3; D gene: -; V gene: TRBV9; CDR3 protein: CASSVGTRSPDTQYF; CDR3 DNA: TGTGCCAGCAGCGTAGGCACCCGTTCACCGGATACGCAGTATTTT
clone size: -; J gene: TRBJ1-5; D gene: -; V gene: TRBV11-1; CDR3 protein: CASSLAGLRDQPQHF; CDR3 DNA: TGTGCCAGCAGCTTAGCGGGTTTACGCGATCAGCCCCAGCATTTT
clone size: few; J gene: TRBJ1-2; D gene: TRBD1; V gene: TRBV6-2/TRBV6-3; CDR3 protein: CASSPGGIYGYTF; CDR3 DNA: TGTGCCAGCAGTCCAGGGGGAATCTATGGCTACACCTTC
clone size: -; J gene: TRBJ1-2; D gene: -; V gene: TRBV7-2; CDR3 protein: CASSSNNILGYTF; CDR3 DNA: TGTGCCAGCAGCTCGAACAACATTTTGGGCTACACCTTC
clone size: once; J gene: TRBJ2-2; D gene: TRBD2; V gene: TRBV7-9; CDR3 protein: CASSFVPGLEVGELFF; CDR3 DNA: TGTGCCAGCAGCTTTGTTCCGGGACTAGAGGTCGGGGAGCTGTTTTTT
clone size: -; J gene: TRBJ1-1; D gene: -; V gene: TRBV29-1; CDR3 protein: CSVEMNTEAFF; CDR3 DNA: TGCAGCGTTGAGATGAACACTGAAGCTTTCTTT
clone size: -; J gene: TRBJ2-7; D gene: TRBD2; V gene: TRBV10-3; CDR3 protein: CAIRPGLESNYEQYF; CDR3 DNA: TGTGCCATCAGGCCGGGACTAGAGTCCAACTACGAGCAGTACTTC
clone size: -; J gene: TRBJ1-3; D gene: -; V gene: TRBV11-2; CDR3 protein: CASSLNPSGNTIYF; CDR3 DNA: TGTGCCAGCAGCTTAAATCCCTCTGGAAACACCATATATTTT
clone size: -; J gene: TRBJ1-2; D gene: TRBD1; V gene: TRBV18; CDR3 protein: CASSPTGAPIYGYTF; CDR3 DNA: TGTGCCAGCTCACCGACAGGGGCGCCAATCTATGGCTACACCTTC
clone size: once; J gene: TRBJ2-3; D gene: TRBD2; V gene: TRBV28; CDR3 protein: CASSSRLAGSPGADTQYF; CDR3 DNA: TGTGCCAGCAGTTCGCGACTAGCGGGGAGCCCCGGGGCAGATACGCAGTATTTT
clone size: -; J gene: TRBJ1-2; D gene: -; V gene: TRBV13; CDR3 protein: CASSYRVGNGYTF; CDR3 DNA: TGTGCCAGCAGCTACAGGGTAGGGAATGGCTACACCTTC
clone size: -; J gene: TRBJ2-7; D gene: TRBD1; V gene: TRBV4-2; CDR3 protein: CASSQALAGGTYEQYF; CDR3 DNA: TGTGCCAGCAGCCAGGCGCTGGCAGGGGGAACCTACGAGCAGTACTTC
clone size: once; J gene: TRBJ1-4; D gene: -; V gene: TRBV18; CDR3 protein: CASSPGEAGLEKLFF; CDR3 DNA: TGTGCCAGCTCACCCGGGGAGGCAGGGCTTGAAAAACTGTTTTTT